The 13 T cell receptor beta chains presented below share a single source sample, sequenced in a study of cytomegalovirus exposure and HLA in healthy donors (dated by TCRdb to about 2017). The library was prepared using the immunoSEQ multiplex PCR assay. In TCRdb, the immuneACCESS table is reduced to in-frame sequences with V and J assigned. These tables do not hold every clone; where another copy was compared, an unresolved V gene accounts for under half, and the others remain unexplained. Counted in this sample were some 270,000 clones; 65% to 90% of them appeared once. More than 0.8% of the sample rests with the top ten. The sample comprised PBMCs. The receptor source for this set is a woman aged 18-35 years in good health and CMV-seronegative.

The chain is built from TRBV12-5 and TRBJ2-1; TRBD1 aligns across 8 bases. The CDR3 runs 17 residues. Germline-derived CDR1 and CDR2 are LGHNT and FRNRAP. With 3 bases clipped from V and 7 bases from J, the junction kept 14 bases outside the gene matches. CDR3 region: CASGFLPGQGTTNEQFF. The CDR3, as DNA: TGTGCTAGTGGTTTCCTACCCGGACAGGGAACAACAAATGAGCAGTTCTTC.

This chain links TRBV6-4 with TRBJ2-5, with TRBD2 as a possible D gene (6 bases). The CDR3 is 15 residues long. V gave up 5 bases and J gave up 5 bases, with 18 bases separating them. Germline V gives CDR1 MRHNA, CDR2 SNTAGT. The CDR3 reads CASSQRGSAAETQYF. Here the CDR3 DNA reads TGTGCCAGCAGTCAACGGGGGAGTGCGGCGGAGACCCAGTACTTC.

This sequence joins TRBV5-6 and TRBJ2-6; no reliable D call. CDR3 length: 15 residues. The germline V gene encodes CDR1 SGHDT and CDR2 YYEEEE. Trimming removed 0 bases at V and 2 bases at J, with 6 bases between. DNA of the CDR3: TGTGCCAGCAGCTTGGTAGGAGCTGGGGCCAACGTCCTGACTTTC. It encodes CASSLVGAGANVLTF.

V gene TRBV30 combines with J gene TRBJ1-6; D remains unclear. Deletions cut 3 bases from V and 3 bases from J, with 12 bases between. CDR3 length: 15 residues. Per germline, CDR1 GTSNPN and CDR2 SVGIG (reference sequence). The CDR3: CAWSSGQVYNSPLHF. Here the CDR3 DNA reads TGTGCCTGGAGCTCTGGCCAGGTCTATAATTCACCCCTCCACTTT.

The sample holds one count of this clone. In nucleotides, the CDR3 is TGTGCCAGCAGAAGACAGGGGGACAGGGATGAGCAGTTCTTC. Its protein is CASRRQGDRDEQFF. The V and J genes are TRBV5-6 and TRBJ2-1; 9 bases fit TRBD1. The CDR3 sequence is 14 residues long. Germline V gene data show CDR1 as SGHDT and CDR2 as YYEEEE. V dropped 5 bases and J dropped 8; count of bases not matched to a gene: 8.

This clone was picked up one time. V usage is TRBV29-1 and J usage is TRBJ2-7, with D tentatively TRBD2 (5 bases). CDR3 size: 14 residues. With 5 bases removed from V and 0 bases from J, the gap between germline ends came to 14 bases. CDR1 and CDR2 (germline): SQVTM, ANQGSEA. In DNA form, the CDR3 reads TGCAGCGTTCTTGTCCGGGGATTCTCCTACGAGCAGTACTTC. It is translated as CSVLVRGFSYEQYF.

This chain uses TRBV27 with TRBJ1-6; 7 bases align to TRBD1. V gave up 3 bases and J gave up 8 bases; unmatched junction bases: 16. The CDR3 totals 18 residues. Germline V gene sequence: CDR1 MNHEY, CDR2 SMNVEV (reference sequence). The CDR3 reads CASSFRQGGVILYSPLHF. The CDR3 DNA reads TGTGCCAGCAGTTTCCGACAGGGTGGAGTCATTTTGTATTCACCCCTCCACTTT.

This chain links TRBV7-9 with TRBJ1-1, with 7 bases that match TRBD1. CDR3 size: 13 residues. Germline V gene lookup returns CDR1 SEHNR and CDR2 FQNEAQ (reference sequence). Trimming at V came to 2 bases and at J to 5 bases, leaving 2 bases not matched to a gene. The CDR3 sequence is CASSLSQGTEAFF. CDR3 sequence (DNA): TGTGCCAGCAGCTTATCACAGGGGACTGAAGCTTTCTTT.

The chain couples TRBV11-2 to TRBJ2-7; TRBD1 is a possible D gene (6 bases). Looked up from germline, CDR1 is SGHAT and CDR2 is FQNNGV. CDR3 length: 16 amino acids. V lost 5 bases to trimming and J lost 0 bases, with 17 bases between them. The DNA for the CDR3 is TGTGCCAGCAGCGCTTTATCGGACAGCGACTCCTACGAGCAGTACTTC. Protein: CASSALSDSDSYEQYF.

The genes are TRBV7-9 and TRBJ1-6, with 8 bases lining up with TRBD1. There are 14 residues in the CDR3. With 5 bases clipped from V and 8 bases from J, the junction kept 5 bases outside the gene matches. The germline gives CDR1 SEHNR, CDR2 FQNEAQ (reference sequence). CDR3 sequence: CASSPQTGDSPLHF. The CDR3 DNA follows: TGTGCCAGCAGCCCACAGACAGGGGATTCACCCCTCCACTTT.

This clone was observed a few times. This chain links TRBV30 with TRBJ1-2; TRBD1 might be the D (5 bases). CDR1 is GTSNPN and CDR2 is SVGIG in the germline V gene (reference sequence). The ends were cut back, 2 bases at V and 2 bases at J, with 15 bases in the middle. The CDR3 extends over 15 amino acids. The CDR3 loop reads CAWSSSTVRNYGYTF. CDR3 nucleotides: TGTGCCTGGAGTTCCTCGACAGTTCGGAACTATGGCTACACCTTC. Combining the CDR3 with reference TRBV30 and TRBJ1-2 gives the whole variable domain SQTIHQWPATLVQPVGSPLSLECTVEGTSNPNLYWYRQAAGRGLQLLFYSVGIGQISSEVPQNLSASRPQDRQFILSSKKLLLSDSGFYLCAWSSSTVRNYGYTFGSGTRLTVV.

The gene calls are TRBV28 and TRBJ1-6; 7 positions agree with TRBD1. V lost 5 bases and J lost 0; bases outside the gene matches: 10. Germline CDR1 and CDR2: MDHEN and SYDVKM. This CDR3 region has 18 residues. CDR3 sequence (DNA): TGTGCCAGCAGTCAAGGACAGGCTTTAAGCTCCTATAATTCACCCCTCCACTTT. The encoded protein is CASSQGQALSSYNSPLHF.

CDR3 region: CASSVGGGRASNEQFF. The CDR3 DNA reads TGTGCCAGCAGCGTAGGTGGCGGGAGGGCGTCGAATGAGCAGTTCTTC. The V gene is TRBV9, the J gene TRBJ2-1, with 9 bases that match TRBD2. V shed 0 bases, J shed 7 bases, and the junction held 8 bases outside the gene matches. The CDR3 contains 16 residues. Looked up from germline, CDR1 is SGDLS and CDR2 is YYNGEE.